This T cell receptor (beta chain) was retrieved from a study of Tregs in tolerant kidney transplant recipients (dated by TCRdb to the late 2010s). About the study as a whole: TCRbeta sequencing was used in the study to identify donor-specific regulatory T cells before combined kidney and bone marrow transplantation, and the identified cells were then tracked after transplant. Several methods of expanding Tregs specific for an allogeneic donor were compared by TCRbeta repertoire sequencing in a few healthy controls.

For TCRbeta CDR3 sequencing, genomic DNA was extracted from sorted cells using the QIAGEN DNeasy Blood and Tissue Kit. Through immunoSEQ, high-throughput TCRbeta CDR3 sequencing was done commercially, including PCR amplification with internal controls and bias correction. The study's own analysis went as follows. A unique productive TCRbeta sequence was defined by the CDR3 nucleotide sequence when primers matched, and otherwise by the CDR3 amino acid sequence together with the Vbeta and Jbeta genes. To correct sorting error, sequences shared between sorted populations at a frequency ratio of 2:1 or less were removed; the rest were assigned to the higher population. A sequence was defined as donor-reactive if the sequence was expanded at least 5-fold in CFSE-low cells compared with unstimulated cells and had a frequency of at least 0.01% in CFSE-low cells. Repertoire divergence was quantified by Jensen-Shannon divergence using the top 100 TCRbeta sequences ranked by frequency. For samples with multiple sequencing runs, sorting error was corrected separately for each run before the runs were pooled. TCRdb obtained this table from immuneACCESS and retained in-frame rearrangements with V and J assigned. These tables miss some clones; where compared with another copy, unresolved V genes account for less than half of the shortfall, and the remainder is unexplained. V and J calls and clone size follow that table, whereas D and trimming were derived from the DNA. Here the sample has around 52,000 clones; around 83% occur a single time. The ten biggest clones cover roughly 5.2% of the sample.

CDR1 and CDR2, per the germline V gene, are KGHSH and LQKENI. The CDR3 runs 13 residues from the cysteine to the phenylalanine. Here the CDR3 DNA is all that survives: 39 bases in frame from base 1. V is reduced by 0 bases and J by 3 bases, leaving a spacing of 6 bases between them. Study-wide findings and limitations: Biological reproducibility was not directly assessed, although technical replication error appeared to be minimal. The study was constrained by small patient numbers, and validation of the findings is required in larger populations and under other immunosuppression protocols. Expanding Tregs with activated donor B cells appeared to identify the most biologically relevant and donor-specific TCRbeta repertoire.

Thawed PBMCs were FACS-sorted into unstimulated Tregs (CD4+CD25+CD127-), CD4+ non-Tregs (CD4+CD25-), CD4 cells and CD8 cells. Blood from healthy controls was obtained either from healthy volunteers or as purchased buffy coats. Healthy control blood was processed to PBMCs with a Ficoll density gradient and then cryopreserved, whereas patient PBMCs were collected both before and after transplant. Concerning this clone: Its target antigen remains unknown. It has no much larger one-base neighbor in the sample; base qualities were not kept.

The rearrangement joined TRBV18 to TRBJ2-7, with a tentative D gene TRBD1 over 6 matching bases. The sequence derives from a human donor in good health. The sample taken for sequencing was CD4+ T cells from blood. CDR3 sequence: CASSPPTGYEQYF. The nucleotide sequence is TGTGCCAGCTCACCACCGACAGGCTACGAGCAGTACTTC.